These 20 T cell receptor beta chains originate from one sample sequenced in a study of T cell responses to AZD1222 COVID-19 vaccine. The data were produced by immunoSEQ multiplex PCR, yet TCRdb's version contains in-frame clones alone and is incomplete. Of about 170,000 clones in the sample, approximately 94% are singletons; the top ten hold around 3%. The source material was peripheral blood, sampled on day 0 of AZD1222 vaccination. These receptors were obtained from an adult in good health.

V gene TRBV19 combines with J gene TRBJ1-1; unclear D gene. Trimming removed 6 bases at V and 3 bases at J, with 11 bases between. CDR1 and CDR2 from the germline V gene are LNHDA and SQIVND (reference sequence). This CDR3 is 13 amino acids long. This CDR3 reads CASSFTAYTEAFF. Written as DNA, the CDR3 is TGTGCCAGTAGCTTTACAGCGTACACTGAAGCTTTCTTT.

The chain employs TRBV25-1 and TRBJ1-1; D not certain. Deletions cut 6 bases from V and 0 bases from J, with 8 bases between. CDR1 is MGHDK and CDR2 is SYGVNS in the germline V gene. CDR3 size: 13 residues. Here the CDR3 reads CASRTGLNTEAFF. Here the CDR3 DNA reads TGTGCCAGCAGGACCGGGCTGAACACTGAAGCTTTCTTT.

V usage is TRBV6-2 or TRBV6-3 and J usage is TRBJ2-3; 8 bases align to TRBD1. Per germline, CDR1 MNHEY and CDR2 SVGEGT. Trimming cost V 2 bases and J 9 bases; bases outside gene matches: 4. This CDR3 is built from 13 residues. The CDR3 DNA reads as TGTGCCAGCAGTTACAGGGACAGGTTAACGCAGTATTTT. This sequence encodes CASSYRDRLTQYF.

The CDR3 DNA is TGTGCCAGCAGTGAAGTGGGAGGGCAGCAAGAGACCCAGTACTTC. Encoded protein: CASSEVGGQQETQYF. The genes are TRBV6-1 and TRBJ2-5, with 7 bases lining up with TRBD2. V gave up 1 base and J gave up 2 bases; unmatched junction bases: 4. The V gene's germline CDR1 is MNHNS and CDR2 SASEGT. CDR3 length equals 15 residues.

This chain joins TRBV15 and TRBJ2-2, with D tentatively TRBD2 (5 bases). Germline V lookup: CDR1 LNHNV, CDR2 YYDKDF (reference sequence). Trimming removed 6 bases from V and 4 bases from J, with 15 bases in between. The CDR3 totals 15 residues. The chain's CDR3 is CATRDPPGVTGELFF. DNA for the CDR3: TGTGCCACCAGGGACCCCCCCGGGGTCACCGGGGAGCTGTTTTTT.

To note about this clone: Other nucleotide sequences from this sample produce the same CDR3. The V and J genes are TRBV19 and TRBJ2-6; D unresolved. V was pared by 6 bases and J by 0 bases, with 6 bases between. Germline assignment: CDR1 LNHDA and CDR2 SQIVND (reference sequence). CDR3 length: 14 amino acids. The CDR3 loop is CASRVYSGANVLTF. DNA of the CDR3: TGTGCCAGTAGGGTATACTCTGGGGCCAACGTCCTGACTTTC.

The CDR3 sequence is CASSYSGRESGYTF. The CDR3 DNA sequence: TGTGCCAGCAGTTACTCCGGCAGGGAGTCTGGCTACACCTTC. The V call is TRBV6-6, the J call TRBJ1-2; the D gene is possibly TRBD1 (5 bases). Per the germline V gene, CDR1 is MNHNY and CDR2 is SVGAGI (reference sequence). V lost 0 bases and J lost 7, with 12 bases in between. The CDR3 loop spans 14 amino acids.

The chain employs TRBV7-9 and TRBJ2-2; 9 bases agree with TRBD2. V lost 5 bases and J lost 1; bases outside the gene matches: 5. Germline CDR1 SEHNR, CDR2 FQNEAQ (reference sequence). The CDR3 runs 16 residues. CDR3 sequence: CASSGRTSENTGELFF. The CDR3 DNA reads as TGTGCCAGCAGCGGGAGGACTAGCGAGAACACCGGGGAGCTGTTTTTT.

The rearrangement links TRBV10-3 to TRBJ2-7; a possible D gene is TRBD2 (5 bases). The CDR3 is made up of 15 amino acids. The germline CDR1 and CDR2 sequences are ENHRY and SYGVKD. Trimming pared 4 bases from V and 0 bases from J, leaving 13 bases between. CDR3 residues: CAISGRTLSSYEQYF. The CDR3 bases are TGTGCCATCAGTGGCCGGACTCTAAGCTCCTACGAGCAGTACTTC.

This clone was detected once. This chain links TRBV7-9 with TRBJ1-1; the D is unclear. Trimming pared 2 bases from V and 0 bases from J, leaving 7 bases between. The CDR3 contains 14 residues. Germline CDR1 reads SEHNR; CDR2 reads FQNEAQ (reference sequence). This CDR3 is CASSLNQLNTEAFF. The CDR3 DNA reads TGTGCCAGCAGCTTAAATCAACTGAACACTGAAGCTTTCTTT. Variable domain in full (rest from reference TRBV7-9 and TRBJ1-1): DTGVSQNPRHKITKRGQNVTFRCDPISEHNRLYWYRQTLGQGPEFLTYFQNEAQLEKSRLLSDRFSAERPKGSFSTLEIQRTEQGDSAMYLCASSLNQLNTEAFFGQGTRLTVV.

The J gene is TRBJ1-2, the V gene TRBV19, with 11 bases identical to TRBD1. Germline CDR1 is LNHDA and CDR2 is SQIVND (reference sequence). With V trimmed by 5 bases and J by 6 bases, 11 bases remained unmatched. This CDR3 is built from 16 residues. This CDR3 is CASSLSGDRGYDGYTF. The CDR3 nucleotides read TGTGCCAGTAGTCTCTCCGGGGACAGGGGGTATGATGGCTACACCTTC.

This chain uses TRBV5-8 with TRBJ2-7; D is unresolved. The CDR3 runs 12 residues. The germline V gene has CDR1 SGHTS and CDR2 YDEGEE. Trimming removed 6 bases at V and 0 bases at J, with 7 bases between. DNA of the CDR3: TGTGCCAGCATAAGGGCCTCCTACGAGCAGTACTTC. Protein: CASIRASYEQYF.

The CDR3 sequence is CASSVRERAFF. The CDR3 bases are TGTGCCAGCAGCGTACGGGAGCGAGCTTTCTTT. This sequence joins TRBV6-5 and TRBJ1-1; D remains ambiguous. V lost 6 bases and J lost 10, with 12 bases in between. The CDR3 spans 11 residues. Germline V CDR1 and CDR2: MNHEY, SVGAGI.

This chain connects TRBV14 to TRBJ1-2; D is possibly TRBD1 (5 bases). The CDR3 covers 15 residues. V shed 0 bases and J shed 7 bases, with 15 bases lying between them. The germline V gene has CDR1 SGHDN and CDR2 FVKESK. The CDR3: CASSQDPSTAGGYTF. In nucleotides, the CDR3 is TGTGCCAGCAGCCAAGATCCGTCGACAGCCGGTGGCTACACCTTC.

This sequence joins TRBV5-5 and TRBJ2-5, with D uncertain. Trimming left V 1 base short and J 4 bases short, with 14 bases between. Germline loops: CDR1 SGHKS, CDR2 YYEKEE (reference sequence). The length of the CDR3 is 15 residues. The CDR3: CASSLSPEARETQYF. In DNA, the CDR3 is TGTGCCAGCAGCTTGAGCCCAGAGGCTAGAGAGACCCAGTACTTC.

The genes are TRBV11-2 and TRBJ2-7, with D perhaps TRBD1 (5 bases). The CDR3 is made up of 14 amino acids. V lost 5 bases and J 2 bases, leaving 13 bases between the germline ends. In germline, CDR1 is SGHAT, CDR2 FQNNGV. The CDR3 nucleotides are TGTGCCAGCAGCAGCCTGCTAGGGGCCTACGAGCAGTACTTC. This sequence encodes CASSSLLGAYEQYF.

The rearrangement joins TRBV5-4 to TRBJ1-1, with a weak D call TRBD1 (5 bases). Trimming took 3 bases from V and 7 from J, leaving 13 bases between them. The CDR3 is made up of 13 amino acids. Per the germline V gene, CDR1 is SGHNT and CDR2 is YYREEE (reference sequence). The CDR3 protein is CASSSSETDEAFF. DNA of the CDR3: TGTGCCAGCAGCTCGTCCGAGACAGATGAAGCTTTCTTT.

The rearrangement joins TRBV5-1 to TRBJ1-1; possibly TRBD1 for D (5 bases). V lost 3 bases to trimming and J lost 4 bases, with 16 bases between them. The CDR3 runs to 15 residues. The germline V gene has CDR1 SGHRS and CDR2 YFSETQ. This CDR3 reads CASSSGGSTTTEAFF. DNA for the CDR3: TGCGCCAGCAGCTCCGGGGGGTCGACAACCACTGAAGCTTTCTTT.

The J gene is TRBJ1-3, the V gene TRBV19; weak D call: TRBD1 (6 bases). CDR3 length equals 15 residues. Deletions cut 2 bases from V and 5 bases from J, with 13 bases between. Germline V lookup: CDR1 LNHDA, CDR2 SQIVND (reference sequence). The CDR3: CASSIPQGLRNTIYF. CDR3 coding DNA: TGTGCCAGTAGTATACCCCAGGGGCTGCGAAACACCATATATTTT.

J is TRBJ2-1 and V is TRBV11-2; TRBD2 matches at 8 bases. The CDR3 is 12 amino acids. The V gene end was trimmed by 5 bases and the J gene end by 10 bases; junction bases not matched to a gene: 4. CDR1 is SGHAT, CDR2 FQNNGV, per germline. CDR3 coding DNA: TGTGCCAGCAGCCAGAGCGGGGGCGAGCAGTTCTTC. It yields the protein CASSQSGGEQFF.